This T cell receptor (beta chain) was recorded in a study of T cell responses to AZD1222 COVID-19 vaccine. This table comes from immunoSEQ multiplex PCR, and its TCRdb copy is limited to in-frame clones, with some not included. This table holds 160,000 or so clones, 80% to 90% found once. V was pared by 3 bases and J by 4 bases, with 2 bases of the junction left unmatched. Germline CDR1 and CDR2: LGHDT and YNNKEL (reference sequence). This CDR3 has 14 amino acids. This clonotype originated in an adult who had recovered from COVID-19. This sequence joins TRBV3-1 (or the pseudogene TRBV3-2) and TRBJ2-7, with 11 bases fitting TRBD2. Sequenced material: peripheral blood, taken after recovery from COVID-19. CDR3 sequence: CASSHGTSGYEQYF. The CDR3 region has the DNA TGTGCCAGCAGCCACGGGACTAGCGGTTACGAGCAGTACTTC.